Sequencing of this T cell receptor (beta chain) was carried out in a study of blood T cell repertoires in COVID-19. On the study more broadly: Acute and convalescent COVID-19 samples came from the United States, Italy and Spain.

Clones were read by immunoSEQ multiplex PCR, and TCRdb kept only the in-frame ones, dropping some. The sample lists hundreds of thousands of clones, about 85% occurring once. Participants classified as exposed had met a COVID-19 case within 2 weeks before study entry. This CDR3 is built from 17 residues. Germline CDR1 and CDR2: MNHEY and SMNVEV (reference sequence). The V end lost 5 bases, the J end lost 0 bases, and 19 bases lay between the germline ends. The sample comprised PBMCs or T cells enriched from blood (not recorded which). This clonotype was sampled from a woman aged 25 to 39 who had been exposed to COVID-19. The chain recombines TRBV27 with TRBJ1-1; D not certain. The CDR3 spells CASSPPPTEGVNTEAFF. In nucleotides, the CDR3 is TGTGCCAGCAGTCCCCCCCCCACCGAGGGAGTGAACACTGAAGCTTTCTTT.